A selection of T cell receptor beta chains follows, all from one sample in a study of glioma-infiltrating T cells after dendritic cell vaccination. The table came from immunoSEQ multiplex PCR; TCRdb's copy has only in-frame clones and leaves some out. This table has about 91,000 clones, approximately 78% appearing once. The sample consisted of blood, taken after dendritic cell vaccination. The receptors come from a human donor with glioblastoma. Each CDR3 is given with its conserved first and last residue. Fields, in order: clone size, J gene, V gene, D gene, CDR3 protein, CDR3 DNA. The D gene is left open where the match is weak. Size values are once, few and many counts, or a class for expanded clones, and some rows have none.

>-|TRBJ1-2|TRBV29-1|-
CSVVRGDGYTF
TGCAGCGTTGTACGCGGGGATGGCTACACCTTC
>-|TRBJ2-7|TRBV5-1|-
CASSLGRGYTYEQYF
TGCGCCAGCAGCTTGGGAAGGGGGTACACCTACGAGCAGTACTTC
>once|TRBJ2-7|TRBV19|TRBD1
CASKRTGGNEQYF
TGTGCCAGTAAGAGGACAGGGGGTAACGAGCAGTACTTC
>-|TRBJ2-2|TRBV9|-
CASSPNRNGAGELFF
TGTGCCAGCAGCCCAAACAGGAATGGCGCCGGGGAGCTGTTTTTT
>-|TRBJ2-5|TRBV7-8|TRBD1
CASSLGTGETQYF
TGTGCCAGCAGCTTAGGGACAGGGGAGACCCAGTACTTC
>-|TRBJ2-3|TRBV7-9|TRBD2
CASSLGLAGITDTQYF
TGTGCCAGCAGCCTCGGACTAGCGGGGATCACAGATACGCAGTATTTT
>-|TRBJ1-2|TRBV6-1|-
CASSAQQGYGYTF
TGTGCCAGCAGTGCCCAGCAGGGATACGGCTACACCTTC
>-|TRBJ2-1|TRBV5-1|-
CASSFGGPSSLSEQFF
TGCGCCAGCAGCTTCGGGGGGCCGAGCTCCTTGAGTGAGCAGTTCTTC
>-|TRBJ1-5|TRBV5-1|TRBD1
CASSKDRGDQPQHF
TGCGCCAGCAGCAAAGACAGGGGTGATCAGCCCCAGCATTTT
>-|TRBJ2-1|TRBV10-1|TRBD1
CASSPGTGEINEQFF
TGCGCCAGCAGCCCCGGGACAGGGGAAATTAATGAGCAGTTCTTC
>-|TRBJ1-2|TRBV19|-
CASSIRGKQGPNYGYTF
TGTGCCAGTAGTATACGAGGGAAACAGGGCCCTAACTATGGCTACACCTTC
>-|TRBJ1-1|TRBV5-6|TRBD1
CASSLLGQGAGNTEAFF
TGTGCCAGCAGCCTATTGGGACAGGGGGCCGGTAACACTGAAGCTTTCTTT
>few|TRBJ1-5|TRBV19|TRBD1
CASSMDRGHSNQPQHF
TGTGCCAGTAGTATGGACAGGGGGCATAGCAATCAGCCCCAGCATTTT
>-|TRBJ2-1|TRBV5-1|TRBD1
CASSQGGSSWNEQFF
TGCGCCAGCAGCCAAGGGGGCTCAAGTTGGAATGAGCAGTTCTTC
>-|TRBJ1-1|TRBV11-1|-
CASSLKSAGNTEAFF
TGTGCCAGCAGCTTAAAATCTGCAGGGAACACTGAAGCTTTCTTT
>-|TRBJ1-5|TRBV2|-
CASSPWGGDQPQHF
TGTGCCAGCAGCCCCTGGGGGGGGGACCAGCCCCAGCATTTT
>once|TRBJ2-3|TRBV11-3|TRBD2
CASSLDGAGGADTQYF
TGTGCCAGCAGCTTAGATGGGGCGGGGGGCGCAGATACGCAGTATTTT
>few|TRBJ1-4|TRBV2|-
CASSAAGHPNEKLFF
TGTGCCAGCAGTGCTGCGGGGCACCCTAATGAAAAACTGTTTTTT
>once|TRBJ1-6|TRBV18|-
CASSPTDLTGAHSPLHF
TGTGCCAGCTCACCGACAGACCTGACAGGCGCCCATTCACCCCTCCACTTT
>-|TRBJ1-3|TRBV2|-
CASSGLRNTIYF
TGTGCCAGCAGTGGTCTGCGGAACACCATATATTTT
>many|TRBJ2-2|TRBV9|TRBD2
CASSVGLGRGPNTGELFF
TGTGCCAGCAGCGTAGGCTTAGGGAGGGGCCCGAACACCGGGGAGCTGTTTTTT